This TCR beta chain derives from a study of blood T cell repertoires in COVID-19. Study background: Samples came from the United States, Italy and Spain, spanning acute and convalescent COVID-19. In each case, the material was cDNA or gDNA derived from T cells, B-cell-depleted T cells, or PBMCs.

Original handling: Estimation of nucleated cell counts relied on the amplification of reference gene primers. TCRdb's table, derived via immunoSEQ multiplex PCR, lists solely in-frame clones and lacks some. That table gives V, J and clone size, and the DNA gave D and trimming. Here the sample spans over 40,000 clones, more than 80% being singletons. V lost 4 bases and J lost 0, with 10 bases in between. This CDR3 contains 15 residues. The V gene's germline CDR1 is SNHLY and CDR2 FYNNEI. The source is a man aged 65 to 79 with active COVID-19. What was sequenced was peripheral blood. J is TRBJ1-3 and V is TRBV2; tentative D call: TRBD1 (6 bases). The CDR3 is CASSAEGDSGNTIYF. The CDR3 DNA reads TGTGCCAGCAGTGCTGAGGGGGACTCTGGAAACACCATATATTTT.